These 21 T cell receptor beta chains were all obtained from the same sample, sequenced in a study of blood T cell repertoires in COVID-19. The table came from immunoSEQ multiplex PCR; TCRdb's copy has only in-frame clones and leaves some out. Among 35,000 to 45,000 clones listed, around 90% were seen once. Sequences were obtained from peripheral blood. All receptors derive from a human donor in a cohort sampled during active COVID-19.

The chain has TRBV2 and TRBJ2-5; 14 bases are a match to TRBD2. Germline V gives CDR1 SNHLY, CDR2 FYNNEI. The J segment lost 5 bases and the V segment lost 7 bases, leaving 9 bases of the junction unmatched. This CDR3 is 16 amino acids long. The DNA for the CDR3 is TGTGCCAGCACCCGCGGACTAGCGGGAGGCGGGGAGACCCAGTACTTC. This translates into CASTRGLAGGGETQYF. Looking up the rest from reference TRBV2 and TRBJ2-5 gives the full variable domain: EPEVTQTPSHQVTQMGQEVILRCVPISNHLYFYWYRQILGQKVEFLVSFYNNEISEKSEIFDDQFSVERPDGSNFTLKIRSTKLEDSAMYFCASTRGLAGGGETQYFGPGTRLLVL.

The chain uses TRBV10-3 and TRBJ2-3; 9 bases align to TRBD2. This CDR3 is 14 amino acids long. Germline V lookup: CDR1 ENHRY, CDR2 SYGVKD. With V trimmed by 6 bases and J by 2 bases, 3 bases remained unmatched. The CDR3 DNA sequence: TGTGCCATCAGGGCGGGAGGGGTCACAGATACGCAGTATTTT. It yields the protein CAIRAGGVTDTQYF.

The chain has TRBV4-3 and TRBJ2-7; 9 bases agree with TRBD1. The V gene end was trimmed by 1 base and the J gene end by 2 bases; junction bases not matched to a gene: 3. Germline V gene sequence: CDR1 LGHNA, CDR2 YSLEER. The CDR3 consists of 15 residues. The DNA for the CDR3 is TGCGCCAGCAGCCAAGCCTGGACAGGGGCCTACGAGCAGTACTTC. Protein: CASSQAWTGAYEQYF.

The DNA for the CDR3 is TGTGCCACCAGTGACCCCGACAGGGGAGACATTCAGTACTTC. Translating it yields CATSDPDRGDIQYF. The rearrangement uses TRBV24-1 and TRBJ2-4; 8 nucleotides agree with TRBD1. The germline gives CDR1 KGHDR, CDR2 SFDVKD. V lost 4 bases and J lost 8; bases outside the gene matches: 6. There are 14 residues in the CDR3.

The V call is TRBV3-1 (or the pseudogene TRBV3-2), the J call TRBJ2-7; D ambiguous. The CDR3 runs to 15 residues. V was pared by 0 bases and J by 5 bases, with 14 bases between. Germline CDR1 and CDR2: LGHDT and YNNKEL (reference sequence). CDR3 amino acids: CASSQDAGTWDEQYF. The CDR3 region has the DNA TGTGCCAGCAGCCAAGATGCAGGTACCTGGGACGAGCAGTACTTC.

This chain uses TRBV5-1 with TRBJ2-1, with TRBD2 matching over 7 bases. The CDR3 runs 17 residues. CDR1 and CDR2 from the germline V gene are SGHRS and YFSETQ. With V trimmed by 0 bases and J by 1 base, 7 bases remained unmatched. The CDR3 loop reads CASSLDPREWSYNEQFF. As DNA, the CDR3 is TGCGCCAGCAGCTTGGATCCGCGGGAGTGGTCCTACAATGAGCAGTTCTTC.

V is TRBV6-2 or TRBV6-3 and J is TRBJ1-1; D not resolved. Looked up from germline, CDR1 is MNHEY and CDR2 is SVGEGT. The CDR3 is 17 residues long. V was clipped by 2 bases and J by 0 bases, with 16 bases between them. CDR3 in amino acids: CASSYRQAGGMNTEAFF. CDR3 bases: TGTGCCAGCAGTTACCGCCAGGCCGGTGGCATGAACACTGAAGCTTTCTTT.

The chain has TRBV6-5 and TRBJ1-1; perhaps TRBD1 as D (6 bases). V was trimmed by 7 bases and J by 1 base, leaving 13 bases between them. Per germline, CDR1 MNHEY and CDR2 SVGAGI. The length of the CDR3 is 14 residues. CDR3 sequence reads: CASTLRGKNTEAFF. The CDR3 DNA follows: TGTGCCAGCACCCTAAGGGGGAAGAACACTGAAGCTTTCTTT.

The chain joins TRBV6-1 to TRBJ1-2; no definite D call. Germline V gives CDR1 MNHNS, CDR2 SASEGT. The V end lost 3 bases, the J end lost 2 bases, and 10 bases lay between the germline ends. This CDR3 region has 14 residues. Written as DNA, the CDR3 is TGTGCCAGCAGTGATTATGGCCGAAACTATGGCTACACCTTC. This translates into CASSDYGRNYGYTF.

This chain links TRBV9 with TRBJ2-7; D possibly corresponds to TRBD1 (5 bases). Per the germline V gene, CDR1 is SGDLS and CDR2 is YYNGEE. CDR3 length: 14 amino acids. The V and J ends lost 4 bases and 1 base respectively, with 12 bases between them. The CDR3 DNA reads as TGTGCCAGCAGCCGGCGGACAAATTCCTACGAGCAGTACTTC. It encodes CASSRRTNSYEQYF.

The V call is TRBV4-1, the J call TRBJ1-4; no reliable D call. CDR1 and CDR2 (germline): MGHRA, YSYEKL. The CDR3 runs 15 residues. V was shortened by 0 bases and J by 8 bases, with 13 bases between the two germline ends. The CDR3 bases are TGCGCCAGCAGCCAAGATTGGGGAGGAGGCGAAAAACTGTTTTTT. Translating it yields CASSQDWGGGEKLFF.

The CDR3 region is CASRTTRGDYGYTF. CDR3 nucleotides: TGCGCCAGCAGAACGACCAGGGGGGACTATGGCTACACCTTC. The J gene is TRBJ1-2, the V gene TRBV4-1; 7 nucleotides align to TRBD1. The junction had 7 bases not matched to a gene; V was cut back by 6 bases and J by 3 bases. Germline V lookup: CDR1 MGHRA, CDR2 YSYEKL. The CDR3 has 14 amino acids.

The chain carries TRBV27 and TRBJ1-1, with 7 bases fitting TRBD1. The length of the CDR3 is 15 residues. Trimming cost V 5 bases and J 0 bases; bases outside gene matches: 6. Germline assignment: CDR1 MNHEY and CDR2 SMNVEV (reference sequence). The CDR3 is CASSPTGALNTEAFF. For the CDR3, the DNA is TGTGCCAGCAGTCCAACAGGGGCCTTGAACACTGAAGCTTTCTTT.

Written as DNA, the CDR3 is TGCAGCGTTTTGAACAGGGGGCGCTTCACTGAAGCTTTCTTT. It is translated as CSVLNRGRFTEAFF. The chain links TRBV29-1 to TRBJ1-1, with 9 bases aligning to TRBD1. CDR3 size: 14 residues. V trimming: 5 bases; J trimming: 4 bases; junction bases outside the gene matches: 8. Germline CDR1 and CDR2: SQVTM and ANQGSEA.

The chain employs TRBV18 and TRBJ1-4; TRBD1 matches at 7 bases. V lost 3 bases to trimming and J lost 1 base; unmatched junction nucleotides: 2. The CDR3 consists of 15 residues. Germline-derived CDR1 and CDR2 are KGHSH and LQKENI. In DNA, the CDR3 is TGTGCCAGCTCACCGCAGGGGGGAACTAATGAAAAACTGTTTTTT. This sequence encodes CASSPQGGTNEKLFF.

The chain employs TRBV29-1 and TRBJ2-7, with unresolved D. Germline V lookup: CDR1 SQVTM, CDR2 ANQGSEA. V lost 5 bases and J lost 2, with 13 bases in between. The CDR3 extends over 13 amino acids. CDR3 nucleotide sequence: TGCAGCGTTCTGGCACAGAGTGCCTACGAGCAGTACTTC. Translation gives CSVLAQSAYEQYF.

The chain uses TRBV12-3 or TRBV12-4 and TRBJ1-5, with D perhaps TRBD1 (6 bases). The CDR3 spans 13 residues. The ends were cut back, 6 bases at V and 5 bases at J, with 11 bases in the middle. CDR3 in amino acids: CASRTGGDQPQHF. The CDR3 DNA reads as TGTGCCAGCAGGACAGGTGGAGATCAGCCCCAGCATTTT.

CDR3 DNA sequence: TGTGCCAGCAGTCAAAGGGGGAATGAGCAGTTCTTC. Translation gives CASSQRGNEQFF. The chain is built from TRBV12-3 or TRBV12-4 and TRBJ2-1; D might be TRBD1 (6 bases). CDR3 length: 12 amino acids. V was pared by 5 bases and J by 7 bases, with 9 bases between.

The table lists this clone with a few counts. The rearrangement joins TRBV7-9 to TRBJ1-2, with 8 positions matching TRBD1. The CDR3 totals 13 residues. V lost 4 bases and J lost 6; bases outside the gene matches: 4. CDR1 is SEHNR and CDR2 is FQNEAQ in the germline V gene (reference sequence). The CDR3 DNA sequence: TGTGCCAGCAGCTCGGACAGGGTTGATGGCTACACCTTC. Protein product: CASSSDRVDGYTF.

The chain combines TRBV6-4 with TRBJ1-5; no firm D call. Germline lookup yields CDR1 MRHNA and CDR2 SNTAGT. The CDR3 contains 16 residues. The CDR3 DNA is TGTCCCCAGCCAGGACTCAACATCCAAAGCAATCAGCCCCAGCATTTT. Translation: CPQPGLNIQSNQPQHF.

The chain employs TRBV19 and TRBJ1-1, with 9 bases matching TRBD1. J gave up 2 bases and V 5 bases, and 9 bases lay outside the gene matches. From germline, CDR1 is LNHDA and CDR2 SQIVND (reference sequence). There are 16 residues in the CDR3. The CDR3 sequence is CASSVSGTGINTEAFF. In nucleotides, the CDR3 is TGTGCCAGTAGTGTATCCGGGACAGGGATTAACACTGAAGCTTTCTTT.